This T cell receptor beta chain was observed in a study of T cells in narcolepsy. About the study: Healthy controls were enrolled alongside patients with narcolepsy type 1 or type 2. Study conclusions and caveats: Same-patient CSF and blood CD4+ T cell clonotypes included HCRT-specific and TRIB2-specific autoreactive ones. Autoreactive clonotypes reportedly recurred in blood of same and different patients, not controls. In some patient and control memory CD4+ samples, autoreactive clones were absent.

Only in-frame clones appear in the TCRdb table, and some are missing; sequencing was by immunoSEQ multiplex PCR. Found here are roughly 34,000 clones, 84% of them singletons; the top ten hold around 1.3%. Remarks on this clone: Antigen: not known.

The germline gives CDR1 WSHSY, CDR2 SAAADI. The V and J ends lost 7 bases and 5 bases, in that order; junction bases with no gene match: 7. The CDR3 totals 14 residues. This TCR derives from a human donor with narcolepsy. Sequencing was done on a sample of CD45RA- memory CD4+ T cells from PBMCs. This sequence joins TRBV10-2 and TRBJ1-1; 10 positions match TRBD1. The CDR3 protein is CASNLGQGGTEAFF. DNA of the CDR3: TGCGCCAGCAACTTAGGACAGGGGGGTACTGAAGCTTTCTTT.